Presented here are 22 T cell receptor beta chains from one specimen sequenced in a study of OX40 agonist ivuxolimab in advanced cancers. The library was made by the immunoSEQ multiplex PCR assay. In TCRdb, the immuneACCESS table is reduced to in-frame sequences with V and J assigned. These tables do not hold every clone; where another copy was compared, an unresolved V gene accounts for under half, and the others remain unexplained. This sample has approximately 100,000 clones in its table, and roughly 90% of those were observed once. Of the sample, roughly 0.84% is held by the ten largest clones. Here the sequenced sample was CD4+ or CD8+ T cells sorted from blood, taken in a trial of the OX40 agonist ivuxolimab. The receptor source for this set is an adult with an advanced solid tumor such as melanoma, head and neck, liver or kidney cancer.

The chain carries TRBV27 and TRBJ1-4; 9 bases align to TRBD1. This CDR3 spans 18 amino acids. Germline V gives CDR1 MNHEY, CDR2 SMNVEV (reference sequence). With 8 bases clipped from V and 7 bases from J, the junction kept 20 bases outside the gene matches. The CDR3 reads CASGDRDRESGMREKLFF. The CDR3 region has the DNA TGTGCCAGCGGAGACCGGGACAGGGAAAGTGGGATGCGTGAAAAACTGTTTTTT.

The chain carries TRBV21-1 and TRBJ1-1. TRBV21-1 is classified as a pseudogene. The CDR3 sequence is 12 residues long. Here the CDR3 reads CASSNVTTEAFF. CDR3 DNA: TGTGCCAGCAGCAACGTGACCACTGAAGCTTTCTTT.

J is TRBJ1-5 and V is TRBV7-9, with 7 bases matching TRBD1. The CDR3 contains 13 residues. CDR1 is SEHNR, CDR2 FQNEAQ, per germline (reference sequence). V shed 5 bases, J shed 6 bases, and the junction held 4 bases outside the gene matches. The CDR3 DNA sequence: TGTGCCAGCAGCCGGACAGGCGGTCAGCCCCAGCATTTT. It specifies CASSRTGGQPQHF.

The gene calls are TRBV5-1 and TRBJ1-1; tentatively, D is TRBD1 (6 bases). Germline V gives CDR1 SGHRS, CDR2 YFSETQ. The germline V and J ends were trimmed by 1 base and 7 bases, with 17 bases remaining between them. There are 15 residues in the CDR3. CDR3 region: CASSLPTGAGDEAFF. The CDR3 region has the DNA TGCGCCAGCAGCTTGCCTACCGGGGCAGGGGATGAAGCTTTCTTT.

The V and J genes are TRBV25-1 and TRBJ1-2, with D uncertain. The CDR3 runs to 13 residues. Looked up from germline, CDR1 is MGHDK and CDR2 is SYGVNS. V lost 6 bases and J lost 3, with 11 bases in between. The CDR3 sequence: CASSESGYYGYTF. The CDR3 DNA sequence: TGTGCCAGCAGCGAAAGCGGGTACTATGGCTACACCTTC.

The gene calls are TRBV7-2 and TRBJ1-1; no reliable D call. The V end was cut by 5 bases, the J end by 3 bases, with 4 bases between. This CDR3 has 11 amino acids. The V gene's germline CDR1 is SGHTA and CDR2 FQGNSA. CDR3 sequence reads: CASSQYTEAFF. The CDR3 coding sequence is TGTGCCAGCAGCCAATACACTGAAGCTTTCTTT.

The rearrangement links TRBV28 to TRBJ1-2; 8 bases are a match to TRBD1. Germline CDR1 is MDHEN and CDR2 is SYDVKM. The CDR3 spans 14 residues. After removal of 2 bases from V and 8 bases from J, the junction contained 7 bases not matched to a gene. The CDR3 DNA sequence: TGTGCCAGCAGTTTACCCGGGACAGGCCACGGCTACACCTTC. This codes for CASSLPGTGHGYTF.

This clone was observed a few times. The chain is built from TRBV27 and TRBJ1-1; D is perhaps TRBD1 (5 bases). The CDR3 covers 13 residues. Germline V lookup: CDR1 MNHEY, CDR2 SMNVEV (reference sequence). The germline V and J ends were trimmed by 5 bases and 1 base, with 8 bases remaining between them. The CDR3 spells CASSATGNTEAFF. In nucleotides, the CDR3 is TGTGCCAGCAGTGCCACAGGGAACACTGAAGCTTTCTTT.

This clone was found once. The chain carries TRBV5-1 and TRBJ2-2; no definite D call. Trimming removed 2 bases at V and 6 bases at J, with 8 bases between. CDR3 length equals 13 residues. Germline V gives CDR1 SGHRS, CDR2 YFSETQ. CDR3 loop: CASSFTEAGELFF. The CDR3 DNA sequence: TGCGCCAGCAGCTTTACAGAAGCCGGGGAGCTGTTTTTT.

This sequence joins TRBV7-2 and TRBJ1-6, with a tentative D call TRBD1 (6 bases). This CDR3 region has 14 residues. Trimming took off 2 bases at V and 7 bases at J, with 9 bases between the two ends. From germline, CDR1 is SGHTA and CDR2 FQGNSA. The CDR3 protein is CASSLNRANSPLHF. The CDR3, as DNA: TGTGCCAGCAGCTTAAACAGGGCCAATTCACCCCTCCACTTT.

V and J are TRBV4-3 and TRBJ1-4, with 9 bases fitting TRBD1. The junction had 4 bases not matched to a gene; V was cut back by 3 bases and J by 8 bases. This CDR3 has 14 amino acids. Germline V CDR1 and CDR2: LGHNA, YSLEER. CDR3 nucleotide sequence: TGCGCCAGCAGCCAGGGACAGGGACGAGAAAAACTGTTTTTT. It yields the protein CASSQGQGREKLFF.

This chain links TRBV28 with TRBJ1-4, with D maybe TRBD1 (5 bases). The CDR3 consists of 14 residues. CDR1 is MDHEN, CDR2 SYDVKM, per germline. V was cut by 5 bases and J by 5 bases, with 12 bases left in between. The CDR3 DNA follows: TGTGCCAGCAGTGGGGACGGTCTGAATGAAAAACTGTTTTTT. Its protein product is CASSGDGLNEKLFF. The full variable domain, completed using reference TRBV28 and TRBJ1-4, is DVKVTQSSRYLVKRTGEKVFLECVQDMDHENMFWYRQDPGLGLRLIYFSYDVKMKEKGDIPEGYSVSREKKERFSLILESASTNQTSMYLCASSGDGLNEKLFFGSGTQLSVL.

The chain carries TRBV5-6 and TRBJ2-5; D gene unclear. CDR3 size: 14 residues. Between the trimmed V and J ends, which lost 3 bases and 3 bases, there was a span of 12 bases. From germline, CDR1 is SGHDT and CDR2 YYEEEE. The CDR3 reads CASSWAGFKETQYF. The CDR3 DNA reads TGTGCCAGCAGCTGGGCCGGGTTTAAAGAGACCCAGTACTTC.

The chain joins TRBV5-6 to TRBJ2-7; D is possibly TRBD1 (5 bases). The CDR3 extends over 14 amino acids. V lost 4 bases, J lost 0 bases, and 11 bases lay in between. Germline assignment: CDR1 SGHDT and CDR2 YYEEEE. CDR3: CASSQLGRSYEQYF. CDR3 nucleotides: TGTGCCAGCAGCCAGCTGGGGCGCTCCTACGAGCAGTACTTC.

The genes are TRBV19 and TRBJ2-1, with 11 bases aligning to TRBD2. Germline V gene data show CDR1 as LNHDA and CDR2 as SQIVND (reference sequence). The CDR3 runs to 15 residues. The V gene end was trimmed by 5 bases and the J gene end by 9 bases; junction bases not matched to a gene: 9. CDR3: CASSPMTSGEGEQFF. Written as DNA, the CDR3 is TGTGCCAGTAGTCCCATGACTAGCGGGGAGGGTGAGCAGTTCTTC.

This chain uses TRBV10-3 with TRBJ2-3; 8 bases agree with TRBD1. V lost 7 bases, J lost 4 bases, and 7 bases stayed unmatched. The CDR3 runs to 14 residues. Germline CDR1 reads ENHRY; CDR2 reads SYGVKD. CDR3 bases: TGTGCCATCACCTCGGACAGGGCTGCAGATACGCAGTATTTT. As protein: CAITSDRAADTQYF.

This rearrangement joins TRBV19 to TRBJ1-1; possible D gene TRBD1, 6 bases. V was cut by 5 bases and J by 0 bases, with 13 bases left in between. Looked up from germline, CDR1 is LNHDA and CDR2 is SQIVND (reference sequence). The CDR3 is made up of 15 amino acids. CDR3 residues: CASSWGGHLNTEAFF. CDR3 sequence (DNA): TGTGCCAGTAGTTGGGGGGGACACCTGAACACTGAAGCTTTCTTT.

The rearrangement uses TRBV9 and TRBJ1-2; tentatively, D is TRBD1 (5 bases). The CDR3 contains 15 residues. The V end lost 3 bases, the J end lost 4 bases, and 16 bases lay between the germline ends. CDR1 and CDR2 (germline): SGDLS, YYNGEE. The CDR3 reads CASSANMGGPYGYTF. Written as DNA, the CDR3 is TGTGCCAGCAGCGCGAATATGGGGGGACCCTATGGCTACACCTTC.

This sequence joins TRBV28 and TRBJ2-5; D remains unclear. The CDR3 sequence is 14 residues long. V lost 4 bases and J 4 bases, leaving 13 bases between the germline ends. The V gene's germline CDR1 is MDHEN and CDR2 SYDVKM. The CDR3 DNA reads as TGTGCCAGCAGTTCGCCCAGCCTACTAGAGACCCAGTACTTC. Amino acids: CASSSPSLLETQYF.

CDR3 loop: CASRSLGVETQYF. In nucleotides, the CDR3 is TGCGCCAGCAGGTCCCTGGGTGTAGAGACCCAGTACTTC. The chain is built from TRBV5-1 and TRBJ2-5; no firm D call. The CDR3 consists of 13 residues. The V end lost 5 bases, the J end lost 4 bases, and 12 bases lay between the germline ends. Germline CDR1 and CDR2: SGHRS and YFSETQ.

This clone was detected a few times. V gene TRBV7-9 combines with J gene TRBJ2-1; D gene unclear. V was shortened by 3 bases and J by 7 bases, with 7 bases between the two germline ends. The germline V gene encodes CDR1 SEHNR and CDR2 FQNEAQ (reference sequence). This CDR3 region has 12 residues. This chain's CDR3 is CASSFGVNEQFF. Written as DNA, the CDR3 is TGTGCCAGCAGCTTCGGAGTTAATGAGCAGTTCTTC. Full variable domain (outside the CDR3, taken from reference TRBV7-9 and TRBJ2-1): DTGVSQNPRHKITKRGQNVTFRCDPISEHNRLYWYRQTLGQGPEFLTYFQNEAQLEKSRLLSDRFSAERPKGSFSTLEIQRTEQGDSAMYLCASSFGVNEQFFGPGTRLTVL.

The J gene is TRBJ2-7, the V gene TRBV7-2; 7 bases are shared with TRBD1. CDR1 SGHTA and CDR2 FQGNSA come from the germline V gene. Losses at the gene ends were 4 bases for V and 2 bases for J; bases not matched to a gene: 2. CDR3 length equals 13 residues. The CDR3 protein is CASSSTGPYEQYF. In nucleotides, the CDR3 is TGTGCCAGCAGCTCGACAGGGCCCTACGAGCAGTACTTC.